The rows below give T cell receptor beta chains drawn from one sample of a study of T cell changes during pregnancy in multiple sclerosis. Only in-frame clones appear in the TCRdb table, and some are missing; sequencing was by immunoSEQ multiplex PCR. The sample carries about 76,000 clones, over 85% recorded once. This material consisted of peripheral blood, taken after pregnancy. The receptor source for this set is a female donor in good health, enrolled as a control in a pregnancy study. Each CDR3 is given with its conserved first and last residue. D genes are given only for firm matches. Size is stated for part of the rows, as once, few or many counts, or as a class when the clone is expanded.

d_call	clone_size	v_call	j_call	cdr3_aa	cdr3_nt
-	-	TRBV4-3	TRBJ2-3	CASSQEILGRSTDTQYF	TGCGCCAGCAGCCAAGAAATTTTGGGGAGGAGCACAGATACGCAGTATTTT
-	-	TRBV5-1	TRBJ2-1	CASGSYPTGAYNEQFF	TGCGCCAGCGGATCATACCCGACAGGTGCGTACAATGAGCAGTTCTTC
-	-	TRBV7-2	TRBJ2-7	CASSLTGNYEQYF	TGTGCCAGCAGCTTAACAGGGAACTACGAGCAGTACTTC
TRBD2	few	TRBV29-1	TRBJ2-4	CSVGDYQNIQYF	TGCAGCGTCGGGGACTACCAAAACATTCAGTACTTC
TRBD2	-	TRBV7-3	TRBJ2-1	CASSPGVLAGVEQFF	TGTGCCAGCAGCCCAGGGGTCCTAGCGGGAGTTGAGCAGTTCTTC
TRBD1	-	TRBV6-6	TRBJ2-7	CASSYETGTGALEQYF	TGTGCCAGCAGTTACGAAACCGGGACAGGCGCCCTCGAGCAGTACTTC
-	-	TRBV4-2	TRBJ1-5	CASSQDFEQEGQPQHF	TGTGCCAGCAGCCAAGATTTTGAACAGGAGGGCCAGCCCCAGCATTTT
TRBD1	-	TRBV27	TRBJ2-5	CASSLGTGQETQYF	TGTGCCAGCAGTCTCGGGACAGGCCAAGAGACCCAGTACTTC
-	-	TRBV10-1	TRBJ2-1	CASSEVSPRGQFF	TGCGCCAGCAGTGAGGTGTCCCCTCGAGGGCAGTTCTTC
TRBD1	-	TRBV7-2	TRBJ1-5	CASSQETGVRGNQPQHF	TGTGCCAGCAGCCAAGAGACAGGGGTAAGGGGGAATCAGCCCCAGCATTTT
TRBD2	once	TRBV28	TRBJ2-7	CASSGGGYEQYF	TGTGCCAGCAGCGGCGGGGGATACGAGCAGTACTTC
TRBD1	-	TRBV5-1	TRBJ1-6	CASSLYGDRALNSPLHF	TGCGCCAGCAGCTTGTACGGGGACAGGGCCCTTAATTCACCCCTCCACTTT
TRBD1	-	TRBV10-3	TRBJ1-3	CAISVGQGQSSGNTIYF	TGTGCCATCAGTGTGGGACAGGGACAGAGCTCTGGAAACACCATATATTTT
TRBD1	-	TRBV27	TRBJ2-1	CASSRDRGYNEQFF	TGTGCCAGCAGTAGGGACAGGGGTTACAATGAGCAGTTCTTC
-	-	TRBV18	TRBJ2-7	CASSSVDDTFYEQYF	TGTGCCAGCTCATCGGTTGATGACACCTTCTACGAGCAGTACTTC
-	-	TRBV4-3	TRBJ1-2	CASSHPTEPYGYTF	TGCGCCAGCAGCCATCCGACAGAGCCCTATGGCTACACCTTC
TRBD1	-	TRBV19	TRBJ1-2	CASSMGQGIPYGYTF	TGTGCCAGTAGTATGGGACAGGGAATTCCCTATGGCTACACCTTC
TRBD2	-	TRBV19	TRBJ2-2	CASEIAGPGELFF	TGTGCCAGTGAAATAGCGGGACCCGGGGAGCTGTTTTTT
-	-	TRBV29-1	TRBJ1-1	CSASAGVWAFF	TGCAGCGCCTCAGCAGGGGTGTGGGCTTTCTTT
TRBD2	-	TRBV11-3	TRBJ2-1	CASSESGLAGSGEQFF	TGTGCCAGCAGCGAATCAGGACTAGCGGGTTCTGGGGAGCAGTTCTTC
-	few	TRBV25-1	TRBJ1-1	CASSRLNTEAFF	TGTGCCAGCAGTCGTCTGAACACTGAAGCTTTCTTT
-	-	TRBV15	TRBJ1-2	CATSRDLAGSTNYGYTF	TGTGCCACCAGCAGAGATTTGGCAGGTTCAACTAACTATGGCTACACCTTC
-	-	TRBV7-9	TRBJ2-3	CASSPGETDTQYF	TGTGCCAGCAGCCCTGGGGAGACAGATACGCAGTATTTT